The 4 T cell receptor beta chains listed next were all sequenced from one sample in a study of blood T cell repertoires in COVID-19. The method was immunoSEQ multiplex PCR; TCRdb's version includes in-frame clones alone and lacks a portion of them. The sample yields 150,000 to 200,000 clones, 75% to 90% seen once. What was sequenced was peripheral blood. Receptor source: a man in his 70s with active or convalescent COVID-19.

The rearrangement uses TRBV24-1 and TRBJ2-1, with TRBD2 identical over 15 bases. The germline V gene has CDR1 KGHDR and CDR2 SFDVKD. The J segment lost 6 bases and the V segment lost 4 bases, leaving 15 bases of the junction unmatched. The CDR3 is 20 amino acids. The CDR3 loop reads CATSDQGLAGGSGLGNEQFF. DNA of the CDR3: TGTGCCACCAGTGACCAGGGACTAGCGGGAGGTTCCGGTCTAGGCAATGAGCAGTTCTTC.

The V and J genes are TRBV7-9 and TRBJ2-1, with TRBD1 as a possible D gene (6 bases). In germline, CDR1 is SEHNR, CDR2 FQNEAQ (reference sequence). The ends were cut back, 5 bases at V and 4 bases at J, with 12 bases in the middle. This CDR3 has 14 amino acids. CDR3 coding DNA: TGTGCCAGCAGCCTAAAAGGACAGTACAATGAGCAGTTCTTC. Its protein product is CASSLKGQYNEQFF.

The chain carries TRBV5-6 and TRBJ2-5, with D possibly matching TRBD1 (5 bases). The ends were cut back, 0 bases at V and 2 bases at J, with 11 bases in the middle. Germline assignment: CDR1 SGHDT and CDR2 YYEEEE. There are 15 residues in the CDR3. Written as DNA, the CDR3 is TGTGCCAGCAGCTTGGTGGCAGGGCGTCAAGAGACCCAGTACTTC. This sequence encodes CASSLVAGRQETQYF. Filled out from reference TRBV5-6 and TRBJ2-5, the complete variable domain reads DAGVTQSPTHLIKTRGQQVTLRCSPKSGHDTVSWYQQALGQGPQFIFQYYEEEERQRGNFPDRFSGHQFPNYSSELNVNALLLGDSALYLCASSLVAGRQETQYFGPGTRLLVL.

Here the CDR3 DNA reads TGCGCCAGCAGCTTGTTACGGGGTCAAGATGAGCAGTTCTTC. Translated, it gives CASSLLRGQDEQFF. V gene TRBV5-1 combines with J gene TRBJ2-1; D is possibly TRBD2 (5 bases). CDR3 length equals 14 residues. The germline V gene has CDR1 SGHRS and CDR2 YFSETQ. Trimming took off 1 base at V and 8 bases at J, with 13 bases between the two ends.